This TCR beta chain is from a study of metastatic and nonmetastatic thyroid tumors. About the study: Across blood and tumor or nodule tissue, repertoires from malignant and benign thyroid patients were compared with one another.

Study results and limitations: Patients with malignant thyroid tumors reportedly had significantly higher TCR beta diversity than those with benign nodules, in blood and tumor.

In the study's own analysis: What underpinned the distant-metastasis classifier for papillary thyroid cancer was the set of CDR3 differences across clinicopathological groups. TCRdb re-processed the PCR reads through MiXCR. TCRdb's processing, not the authors' own work, is the source of the V and J calls. Of 20,000 or so clones in the sample, approximately 24% are singletons; the top ten hold about 7.5%. Treatment of any kind had been given to no patient before thyroid surgery. Germline V gene lookup returns CDR1 SGHRS and CDR2 YFSETQ. The CDR3 sequence is 15 residues long. Concerning this clone itself: The antigen is undetermined. An end of the junction does not agree with germline; a read error may underlie this.

The sequencing sample was made of adjacent normal tissue. The sequence was obtained from a female donor with papillary thyroid cancer or a benign thyroid nodule (not recorded which). Some clones in this sample may be carry-over from other donors' samples. This chain connects TRBV5-1 to TRBJ1-1; D uncertain. CDR3 sequence (DNA): TGCGCCAGCAGCTTGGTTGGATGGGTCAACACTAAAGCTTTCTTT. Translation gives CASSLVGWVNTKAFF.